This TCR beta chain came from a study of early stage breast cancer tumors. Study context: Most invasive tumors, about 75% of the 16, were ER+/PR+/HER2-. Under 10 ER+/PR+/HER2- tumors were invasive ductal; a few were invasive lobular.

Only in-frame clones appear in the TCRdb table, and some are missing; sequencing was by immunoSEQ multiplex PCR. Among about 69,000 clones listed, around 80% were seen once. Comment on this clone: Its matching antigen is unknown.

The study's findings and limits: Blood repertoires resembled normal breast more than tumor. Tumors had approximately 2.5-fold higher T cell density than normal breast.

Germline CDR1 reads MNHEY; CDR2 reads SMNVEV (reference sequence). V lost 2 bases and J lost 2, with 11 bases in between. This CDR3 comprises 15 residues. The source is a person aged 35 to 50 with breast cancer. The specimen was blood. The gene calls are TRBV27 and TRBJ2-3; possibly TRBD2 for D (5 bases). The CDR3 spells CASSLTRSDTDTQYF. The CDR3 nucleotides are TGTGCCAGCAGTTTAACTCGTAGCGACACAGATACGCAGTATTTT.